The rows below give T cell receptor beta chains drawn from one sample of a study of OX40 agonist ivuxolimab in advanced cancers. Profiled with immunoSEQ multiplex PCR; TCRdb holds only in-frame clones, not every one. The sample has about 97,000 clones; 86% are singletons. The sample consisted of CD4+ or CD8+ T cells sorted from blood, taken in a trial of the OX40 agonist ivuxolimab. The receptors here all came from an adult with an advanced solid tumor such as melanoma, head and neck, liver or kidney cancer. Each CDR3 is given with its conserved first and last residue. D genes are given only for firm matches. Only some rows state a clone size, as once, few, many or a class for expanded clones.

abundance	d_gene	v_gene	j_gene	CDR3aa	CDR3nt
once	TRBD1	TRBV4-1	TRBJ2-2	CASSQEGTGGSGELFF	TGCGCCAGCAGCCAAGAGGGGACAGGGGGCAGCGGGGAGCTGTTTTTT
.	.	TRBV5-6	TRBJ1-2	CASSLGESLYGYTF	TGTGCCAGCAGCTTAGGAGAGTCACTCTATGGCTACACCTTC
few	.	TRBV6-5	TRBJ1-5	CASSYSYGSQPQHF	TGTGCCAGCAGTTACTCTTACGGGTCTCAGCCCCAGCATTTT
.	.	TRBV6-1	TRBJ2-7	CASRTGGSGYEQYF	TGTGCCAGCAGAACTGGGGGTAGCGGCTACGAGCAGTACTTC
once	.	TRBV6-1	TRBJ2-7	CASSESYAGNYEQYF	TGTGCCAGCAGCGAGTCATATGCAGGGAACTACGAGCAGTACTTC
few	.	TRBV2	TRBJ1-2	CASSEVNYGYTF	TGTGCCAGCAGTGAGGTGAATTATGGCTACACCTTC
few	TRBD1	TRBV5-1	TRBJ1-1	CASSLHPDRANTEAFF	TGCGCCAGCAGCTTGCACCCGGACAGGGCCAACACTGAAGCTTTCTTT
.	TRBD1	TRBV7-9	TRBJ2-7	CASSLEGTGGEQYF	TGTGCCAGCAGCTTAGAAGGGACAGGGGGCGAGCAGTACTTC
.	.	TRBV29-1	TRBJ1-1	CSVLKGNTEAFF	TGCAGCGTCCTTAAGGGGAACACTGAAGCTTTCTTT
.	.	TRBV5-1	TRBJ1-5	CASSPKSGGQPQHF	TGCGCCAGCAGCCCTAAGTCTGGTGGGCAGCCCCAGCATTTT
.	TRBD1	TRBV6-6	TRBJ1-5	CASSFERTGGNQPQHF	TGTGCCAGCAGTTTCGAGAGGACAGGGGGGAATCAGCCCCAGCATTTT
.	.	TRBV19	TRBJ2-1	CASSIDRTGSYNEQFF	TGTGCCAGTAGTATAGATCGGACTGGATCATACAATGAGCAGTTCTTC
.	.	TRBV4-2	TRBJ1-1	CASSQVGSTVNTEAFF	TGTGCCAGCAGCCAAGTAGGGTCGACAGTGAACACTGAAGCTTTCTTT
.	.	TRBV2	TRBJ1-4	CASSDVRNWEEKLFF	TGTGCCAGCAGTGACGTCCGGAATTGGGAAGAAAAACTGTTTTTT
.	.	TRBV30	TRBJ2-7	CAWSAKGGNYEQYF	TGTGCCTGGAGTGCAAAGGGGGGTAACTACGAGCAGTACTTC
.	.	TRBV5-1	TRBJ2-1	CASSLGSGEQFF	TGCGCCAGCAGCTTGGGGTCGGGTGAGCAGTTCTTC
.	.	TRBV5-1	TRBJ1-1	CASSSQGHGEAFF	TGCGCCAGCAGCTCACAGGGACATGGAGAAGCTTTCTTT
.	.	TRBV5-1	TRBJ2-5	CASSRGSGRETQYF	TGCGCCAGCAGCCGCGGTAGCGGACGAGAGACCCAGTACTTC
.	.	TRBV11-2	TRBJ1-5	CASSLDGNQPQHF	TGTGCCAGCAGCTTAGATGGCAATCAGCCCCAGCATTTT
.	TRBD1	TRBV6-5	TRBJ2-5	CASSTRTGLQETQYF	TGTGCCAGCAGCACACGGACAGGGCTCCAAGAGACCCAGTACTTC
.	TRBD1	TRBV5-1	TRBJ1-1	CASSFTGGTEAFF	TGCGCCAGCAGCTTTACAGGGGGCACTGAAGCTTTCTTT
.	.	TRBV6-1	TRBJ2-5	CASSEGQSLAQYF	TGTGCCAGCAGTGAGGGGCAGTCGTTGGCCCAGTACTTC
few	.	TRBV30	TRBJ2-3	CAWSEAAGWGTQYF	TGTGCCTGGAGTGAAGCGGCTGGCTGGGGGACGCAGTATTTT
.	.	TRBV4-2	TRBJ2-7	CASSQDSSYEQYF	TGTGCCAGCAGCCAAGACAGCTCCTACGAGCAGTACTTC
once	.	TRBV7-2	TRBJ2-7	CASSLVGHEQYF	TGTGCCAGCAGCTTAGTGGGGCACGAGCAGTACTTC
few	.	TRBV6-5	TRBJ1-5	CASSYRVGNQPQHF	TGTGCCAGCAGCTACAGGGTCGGCAATCAGCCCCAGCATTTT
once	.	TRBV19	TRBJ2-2	CASSRTERSGELFF	TGTGCCAGTAGTAGGACAGAGCGGTCCGGGGAGCTGTTTTTT
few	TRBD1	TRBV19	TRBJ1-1	CASSIKVIKQGGPEAFF	TGTGCCAGTAGTATTAAAGTAATAAAACAGGGGGGCCCTGAAGCTTTCTTT
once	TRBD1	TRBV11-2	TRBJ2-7	CASSPRTGGEQYF	TGTGCCAGCAGCCCCCGGACAGGTGGCGAGCAGTACTTC
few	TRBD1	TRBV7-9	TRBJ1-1	CASRLEGTDTEAFF	TGTGCCAGCAGATTGGAAGGGACAGACACTGAAGCTTTCTTT
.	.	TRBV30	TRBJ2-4	CAWTGRGFQNIQYF	TGTGCCTGGACTGGGAGGGGGTTTCAAAACATTCAGTACTTC
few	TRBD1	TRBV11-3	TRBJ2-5	CASSLEDRDGTQYF	TGTGCCAGCAGCTTAGAAGACAGGGATGGGACCCAGTACTTC
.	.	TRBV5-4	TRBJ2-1	CASSLIGGYNEQFF	TGTGCCAGCAGCTTGATAGGCGGGTACAATGAGCAGTTCTTC
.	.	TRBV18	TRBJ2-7	CASSPPYPGAYEQYF	TGTGCCAGCTCACCACCGTATCCGGGAGCGTACGAGCAGTACTTC
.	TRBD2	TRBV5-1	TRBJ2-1	CASSWTRLEHEQFF	TGCGCCAGCAGCTGGACTAGACTGGAGCATGAGCAGTTCTTC
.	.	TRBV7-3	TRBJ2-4	CASSLMGGIQYF	TGTGCCAGCAGCTTAATGGGTGGCATTCAGTACTTC
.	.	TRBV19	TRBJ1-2	CASSMGAPATF	TGTGCCAGTAGTATGGGGGCGCCAGCTACCTTC
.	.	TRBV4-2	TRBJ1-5	CASSQVGSGRGFVGQPQHF	TGTGCCAGCAGCCAAGTTGGATCCGGGAGGGGCTTTGTGGGGCAGCCCCAGCATTTT
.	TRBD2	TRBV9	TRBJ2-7	CASSSGTSPYEQYF	TGTGCCAGCAGTTCTGGGACTAGCCCGTACGAGCAGTACTTC
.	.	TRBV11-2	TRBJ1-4	CASSRGQGEKLFF	TGTGCCAGCAGCCGGGGCCAAGGGGAAAAACTGTTTTTT
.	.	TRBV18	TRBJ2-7	CASTTDFPSYEQYF	TGTGCCAGCACGACAGATTTCCCCTCCTACGAGCAGTACTTC
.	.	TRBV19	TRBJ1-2	CASSIGQGGFNGYTF	TGTGCCAGTAGTATCGGGCAGGGAGGTTTCAATGGCTACACCTTC
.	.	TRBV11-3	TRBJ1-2	CASSPRQGPLYGYTF	TGTGCCAGCAGCCCCCGGCAGGGTCCCCTTTATGGCTACACCTTC
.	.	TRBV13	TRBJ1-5	CASSLASLMEPQHF	TGTGCCAGCAGCTTAGCATCCCTGATGGAGCCCCAGCATTTT
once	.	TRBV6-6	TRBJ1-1	CASSFPRRDTEAFF	TGTGCCAGCAGTTTCCCAAGACGAGACACTGAAGCTTTCTTT
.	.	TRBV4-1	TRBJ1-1	CASSQTGTEAFF	TGCGCCAGCAGCCAAACCGGGACCGAAGCTTTCTTT
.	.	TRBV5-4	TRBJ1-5	CASSFLGDNQPQHF	TGTGCCAGCAGCTTTTTAGGGGACAATCAGCCCCAGCATTTT
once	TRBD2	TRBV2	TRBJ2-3	CASSGRGAHLSTDTQYF	TGTGCCAGCAGTGGGCGGGGGGCCCACCTTAGCACAGATACGCAGTATTTT
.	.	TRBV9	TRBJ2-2	CASLASNTGELFF	TGTGCCAGTCTAGCGTCGAACACCGGGGAGCTGTTTTTT
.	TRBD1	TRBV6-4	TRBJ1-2	CASSDGVTGMYGYTF	TGTGCCAGCAGTGACGGCGTGACAGGGATGTACGGCTACACCTTC
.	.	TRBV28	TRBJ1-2	CASSFEPHNYGYTF	TGTGCCAGTAGTTTTGAACCTCATAACTATGGCTACACCTTC
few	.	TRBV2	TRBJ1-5	CASSQGRAPNQPQHF	TGTGCCAGCAGTCAAGGCCGGGCCCCCAATCAGCCCCAGCATTTT
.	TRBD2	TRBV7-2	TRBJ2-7	CASSFKAGVSYEQYF	TGTGCCAGCAGCTTTAAAGCGGGGGTTTCCTACGAGCAGTACTTC
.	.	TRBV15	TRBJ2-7	CATSRDLEFYEQYF	TGTGCCACCAGCAGAGATCTAGAGTTCTACGAGCAGTACTTC
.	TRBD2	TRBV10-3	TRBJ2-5	CAISESSGRSKTQYF	TGTGCCATCAGTGAGTCTAGCGGGAGGTCGAAGACCCAGTACTTC